These 20 T cell receptor beta chains were sequenced from one sample in a study of Ad26.COV2.S vaccination and SARS-CoV-2 variants. Clones were sequenced by immunoSEQ multiplex PCR, and TCRdb holds only the in-frame ones, with some missing. The table shows some 350,000 clones, with 92% occurring only once. This material consisted of peripheral blood, taken after recovery from COVID-19. These receptor sequences come from a human donor who had recovered from COVID-19.

Of note for this clone: The junction does not match germline at one end; this may be a read error. The J gene is TRBJ1-5, the V gene TRBV6-6, with 8 bases fitting TRBD1. CDR1 and CDR2 from the germline V gene are MNHNY and SVGAGI (reference sequence). CDR3 length: 17 amino acids. The CDR3 reads CASSRRAGTGSNQPQHF. CDR3 coding DNA: TGTGCCAGCAGCCGACGGGCCGGGACAGGAAGCAACCAGCCCCAGCATTTT.

The chain employs TRBV5-1 and TRBJ2-7; D is perhaps TRBD1 (5 bases). This CDR3 region has 11 residues. CDR1 is SGHRS, CDR2 YFSETQ, per germline. V lost 4 bases and J lost 5, with 7 bases in between. The CDR3 loop is CASSLDNEQYF. The CDR3 DNA follows: TGCGCCAGCAGCCTGGACAACGAGCAGTACTTC.

The chain has TRBV27 and TRBJ2-1, with D possibly TRBD1 on 5 matching bases. The length of the CDR3 is 18 residues. The ends were cut back, 0 bases at V and 5 bases at J, with 20 bases in the middle. The germline V gene has CDR1 MNHEY and CDR2 SMNVEV (reference sequence). The CDR3 loop reads CASSLSITRRGRDNEQFF. The CDR3 region has the DNA TGTGCCAGCAGTTTATCGATAACTCGAAGGGGAAGAGACAATGAGCAGTTCTTC.

This clone was seen just once. The chain joins TRBV19 to TRBJ1-1, with 7 bases aligning to TRBD1. V was pared by 7 bases and J by 2 bases, with 7 bases of the junction left unmatched. The germline V gene encodes CDR1 LNHDA and CDR2 SQIVND (reference sequence). The CDR3 sequence is 14 residues long. In nucleotides, the CDR3 is TGTGCCAGTATTTCGGACAGGTTAAACACTGAAGCTTTCTTT. Amino acids: CASISDRLNTEAFF.

V usage is TRBV6-5 and J usage is TRBJ2-7; unclear D gene. There are 13 residues in the CDR3. Germline loops: CDR1 MNHEY, CDR2 SVGAGI. Trimming took 7 bases from V and 1 from J, leaving 11 bases between them. CDR3 nucleotides: TGTGCCAGCATGCGGTCAGGATCCTACGAGCAGTACTTC. Protein sequence: CASMRSGSYEQYF.

The chain carries TRBV5-1 and TRBJ1-3; D not resolved. The CDR3 spans 15 residues. Per germline, CDR1 SGHRS and CDR2 YFSETQ. V gave up 0 bases and J gave up 0 bases, with 7 bases separating them. This CDR3 reads CASSLDLSSGNTIYF. CDR3 in DNA: TGCGCCAGCAGCTTGGACCTGAGCTCTGGAAACACCATATATTTT.

The CDR3 here is CSVPLQGAGGYTF. The DNA for the CDR3 is TGCAGCGTTCCCCTCCAGGGGGCAGGTGGCTACACCTTC. The chain carries TRBV29-1 and TRBJ1-2; TRBD1 aligns across 8 bases. V gave up 5 bases and J gave up 7 bases; unmatched junction bases: 9. This CDR3 is built from 13 residues. Germline CDR1 reads SQVTM; CDR2 reads ANQGSEA.

The chain links TRBV6-5 to TRBJ1-6, with a possible D match to TRBD1 (6 bases). Germline loops: CDR1 MNHEY, CDR2 SVGAGI. V shed 2 bases and J shed 6 bases, with 14 bases lying between them. The CDR3 has 16 amino acids. For the CDR3, the DNA is TGTGCCAGCAGTTACCTTACGACAGGACTTAATTCACCCCTCCACTTT. Its translation: CASSYLTTGLNSPLHF.

V usage is TRBV10-3 and J usage is TRBJ2-7; no clear D. There are 15 residues in the CDR3. CDR1 and CDR2 from the germline V gene are ENHRY and SYGVKD. Trimming pared 4 bases from V and 2 bases from J, leaving 15 bases between. In DNA, the CDR3 is TGTGCCATCAGTGCCTTCGTCGGGTCCGCCTACGAGCAGTACTTC. Encoded protein: CAISAFVGSAYEQYF.

The rearrangement uses TRBV24-1 and TRBJ2-1, with 7 bases that match TRBD1. Germline lookup yields CDR1 KGHDR and CDR2 SFDVKD. V trimming: 5 bases; J trimming: 3 bases; junction bases outside the gene matches: 3. The CDR3 runs 14 residues. The CDR3 bases are TGTGCCACCAGTGGTCCAGGGGGCTACAATGAGCAGTTCTTC. This sequence encodes CATSGPGGYNEQFF.

The genes are TRBV7-9 and TRBJ1-2; D unclear. The germline V and J ends were trimmed by 5 bases and 0 bases, with 10 bases remaining between them. The CDR3 spans 14 residues. From germline, CDR1 is SEHNR and CDR2 FQNEAQ (reference sequence). CDR3 bases: TGTGCCAGCAGCCCCCCGGGAGCTAACTATGGCTACACCTTC. This codes for CASSPPGANYGYTF.

This clone was recorded only once. This chain links TRBV5-1 with TRBJ2-5; 9 positions agree with TRBD2. CDR3 size: 15 residues. Trimming cost V 4 bases and J 5 bases; bases outside gene matches: 9. Germline V CDR1 and CDR2: SGHRS, YFSETQ. This CDR3 is CASSPGRGGPETQYF. In DNA form, the CDR3 reads TGCGCCAGCAGCCCGGGGCGGGGGGGGCCGGAGACCCAGTACTTC.

J is TRBJ1-1 and V is TRBV5-4; perhaps TRBD1 as D (5 bases). Trimming cost V 0 bases and J 6 bases, with 9 bases left between them. The CDR3 runs to 13 residues. Germline V gene data show CDR1 as SGHNT and CDR2 as YYREEE (reference sequence). Here the CDR3 reads CASSLAGGAEAFF. CDR3 DNA: TGTGCCAGCAGCTTGGCCGGGGGGGCTGAAGCTTTCTTT.

The rearrangement links TRBV27 to TRBJ1-6; possible D gene TRBD1, 6 bases. V was trimmed by 3 bases and J by 7 bases, leaving 7 bases between them. This CDR3 is built from 13 residues. The germline V gene encodes CDR1 MNHEY and CDR2 SMNVEV (reference sequence). The CDR3 here is CASSFGQNSPLHF. The CDR3 DNA reads TGTGCCAGCAGTTTCGGACAGAATTCACCCCTCCACTTT.

The genes are TRBV25-1 and TRBJ1-1, with D possibly being TRBD1 (5 bases). CDR1 is MGHDK, CDR2 SYGVNS, per germline. V was cut by 5 bases and J by 0 bases, with 19 bases left in between. The CDR3 totals 17 residues. CDR3 coding DNA: TGTGCCAGCAGTTCTAAAGTGGTGGGGGTAATGAACACTGAAGCTTTCTTT. The encoded protein is CASSSKVVGVMNTEAFF. The full variable domain, rest sourced from reference TRBV25-1 and TRBJ1-1, is EADIYQTPRYLVIGTGKKITLECSQTMGHDKMYWYQQDPGMELHLIHYSYGVNSTEKGDLSSESTVSRIRTEHFPLTLESARPSHTSQYLCASSSKVVGVMNTEAFFGQGTRLTVV.

The V gene is TRBV6-5, the J gene TRBJ1-1; D gene ambiguous. In germline, CDR1 is MNHEY, CDR2 SVGAGI. CDR3 length: 14 amino acids. Trimming stripped 4 bases from V and 1 base from J, with 10 bases between. CDR3 DNA: TGTGCCAGCAGTTCCACCGGGCCGAACACTGAAGCTTTCTTT. Translation: CASSSTGPNTEAFF.

The J gene is TRBJ2-2, the V gene TRBV2; 11 bases map to TRBD1. After removal of 8 bases from V and 6 bases from J, the junction contained 8 bases not matched to a gene. The CDR3 runs to 15 residues. Germline-derived CDR1 and CDR2 are SNHLY and FYNNEI. The CDR3 DNA is TGTGCCAGCGCCCGAGGACAGGGGGCGTCCGGGGAGCTGTTTTTT. It is translated as CASARGQGASGELFF.

This chain links TRBV5-1 with TRBJ2-5; the D is unclear. The CDR3 covers 14 residues. Germline CDR1 SGHRS, CDR2 YFSETQ. V gave up 1 base and J gave up 1 base, with 8 bases separating them. The CDR3, as DNA: TGCGCCAGCAGCTTGCTATCACCCCAAGAGACCCAGTACTTC. This translates into CASSLLSPQETQYF.

The chain has TRBV7-2 and TRBJ1-4; TRBD1 might be the D (5 bases). This CDR3 is built from 17 residues. V lost 1 base, J lost 3 bases, and 15 bases lay in between. Germline assignment: CDR1 SGHTA and CDR2 FQGNSA. The CDR3 sequence is CASSLEGREGPNEKLFF. CDR3 in DNA: TGTGCCAGCAGCTTAGAAGGCAGGGAAGGGCCTAATGAAAAACTGTTTTTT.

The chain links TRBV11-2 to TRBJ2-2; the D gene is possibly TRBD2 (7 bases). With 3 bases removed from V and 2 bases from J, the gap between germline ends came to 13 bases. Per the germline V gene, CDR1 is SGHAT and CDR2 is FQNNGV. This CDR3 spans 16 amino acids. The CDR3 here is CASSFRGGVNTGELFF. The CDR3 DNA sequence: TGTGCCAGCAGCTTTAGGGGGGGAGTTAACACCGGGGAGCTGTTTTTT.